The 7 T cell receptor beta chains below come from one sample, sequenced in a study of T cell clonotyping in hematopoietic cell transplantation. Only in-frame clones appear in the TCRdb table, and some are missing; sequencing was by immunoSEQ multiplex PCR. Altogether approximately 70,000 clones are present, about 93% being singletons, with the ten largest covering 1.6%. Sequencing was performed on peripheral blood mononuclear cells. All receptors derive from a man aged 50 to 60 in good health. Some clones in this sample may be carry-over from other donors' samples.

The chain joins TRBV19 to TRBJ2-7, with 9 bases lining up with TRBD2. The CDR3 length is 17 residues. V gave up 1 base and J gave up 4 bases; unmatched junction bases: 11. Germline CDR1 reads LNHDA; CDR2 reads SQIVND (reference sequence). CDR3 loop: CASSIVSIAGAPYEQYF. CDR3 bases: TGTGCCAGTAGTATAGTATCGATAGCGGGAGCCCCTTACGAGCAGTACTTC.

The J gene is TRBJ2-3, the V gene TRBV30, with D tentatively TRBD1 (6 bases). Germline CDR1 GTSNPN, CDR2 SVGIG (reference sequence). The CDR3 runs to 13 residues. Between the trimmed V and J ends, which lost 1 base and 1 base, there was a span of 6 bases. The CDR3 DNA is TGTGCCTGGAGTGGGACAGGCACAGATACGCAGTATTTT. Amino acid sequence: CAWSGTGTDTQYF.

V usage is TRBV25-1 and J usage is TRBJ2-2, with a possible D match to TRBD2 (5 bases). Germline loops: CDR1 MGHDK, CDR2 SYGVNS. CDR3 length equals 13 residues. Trimming pared 5 bases from V and 5 bases from J, leaving 9 bases between. The CDR3: CASSPDWTGELFF. As DNA, the CDR3 is TGTGCCAGCAGTCCGGACTGGACCGGGGAGCTGTTTTTT. Drawing the rest from reference TRBV25-1 and TRBJ2-2, the complete variable domain is EADIYQTPRYLVIGTGKKITLECSQTMGHDKMYWYQQDPGMELHLIHYSYGVNSTEKGDLSSESTVSRIRTEHFPLTLESARPSHTSQYLCASSPDWTGELFFGEGSRLTVL.

The chain recombines TRBV20-1 with TRBJ2-5, with D unresolved. CDR3 size: 11 residues. CDR1 DFQATT and CDR2 SNEGSKA come from the germline V gene (reference sequence). V was cut by 4 bases and J by 3 bases, with 6 bases left in between. CDR3 sequence: CSATKEETQYF. The CDR3 region has the DNA TGCAGTGCTACTAAGGAAGAGACCCAGTACTTC.

The V call is TRBV19, the J call TRBJ1-2; no clear D gene. Germline CDR1 reads LNHDA; CDR2 reads SQIVND (reference sequence). Between the trimmed V and J ends, which lost 2 bases and 2 bases, there was a span of 9 bases. The CDR3 is 14 amino acids. In nucleotides, the CDR3 is TGTGCCAGTAGTATACCAGGAGGCAACTATGGCTACACCTTC. The encoded protein is CASSIPGGNYGYTF.

V and J are TRBV28 and TRBJ1-1; no clear D. The V gene lost 8 bases and the J gene lost 2 bases, with 15 bases spanning the gap. The CDR3 loop spans 14 amino acids. The germline V gene encodes CDR1 MDHEN and CDR2 SYDVKM. CDR3: CASGTWVLNTEAFF. CDR3 bases: TGTGCCAGCGGCACCTGGGTTCTCAACACTGAAGCTTTCTTT.

Note on this clone: A read error may produce the germline difference seen at one junction end. The V gene is TRBV7-7, the J gene TRBJ2-3; D is undetermined. This CDR3 is 13 amino acids long. Germline V gene lookup returns CDR1 SSHAT and CDR2 FNYEAQ (reference sequence). CDR3 nucleotides: TGTGCTAGCAGCCCCTCGCCCACAGATACGCAGTATTTT. This translates into CASSPSPTDTQYF.